Presented here are 23 T cell receptor beta chains from one specimen sequenced in a study of cytomegalovirus exposure and HLA in healthy donors (dated by TCRdb to about 2017). The method was the immunoSEQ multiplex PCR assay. For the multiplex PCR, a mixture combining 60 forward primers for TCR Vbeta segments and 13 reverse primers for TCR Jbeta segments was used. TCRdb stores this immuneACCESS table with in-frame sequences only. Part of the clones is absent; in the studies checked, under half of the shortfall reflects unresolved V genes, and no reason is known for the rest. The sample profile shows fewer than 100,000 clones; 78% of them were found once. Approximately 4.4% of the sample comes from the top ten. Sequenced sample: PBMCs. The receptors originated from a male donor in good health and CMV-seropositive.

This chain links TRBV2 with TRBJ2-7, with D unclear. Per the germline V gene, CDR1 is SNHLY and CDR2 is FYNNEI. The CDR3 is made up of 15 amino acids. The V end lost 7 bases, the J end lost 5 bases, and 21 bases lay between the germline ends. The CDR3 region has the DNA TGTGCCAGCATTGTAGCCCCGGGTTTTGGCGACGAGCAGTACTTC. Translating it yields CASIVAPGFGDEQYF. The variable domain in full, with the rest retrieved from reference TRBV2 and TRBJ2-7, is EPEVTQTPSHQVTQMGQEVILRCVPISNHLYFYWYRQILGQKVEFLVSFYNNEISEKSEIFDDQFSVERPDGSNFTLKIRSTKLEDSAMYFCASIVAPGFGDEQYFGPGTRLTVT.

The chain uses TRBV6-5 and TRBJ2-7, with D maybe TRBD1 (6 bases). This CDR3 is built from 13 residues. The V end was cut by 2 bases, the J end by 6 bases, with 11 bases between. Germline CDR1 and CDR2: MNHEY and SVGAGI. The CDR3 DNA follows: TGTGCCAGCAGTTACCCAGGGGTCGGCGAGCAGTACTTC. This encodes CASSYPGVGEQYF.

The chain carries TRBV28 and TRBJ2-1, with 12 bases matching TRBD2. This CDR3 comprises 17 residues. The germline CDR1 and CDR2 sequences are MDHEN and SYDVKM. With V trimmed by 4 bases and J by 1 base, 5 bases remained unmatched. The DNA of the CDR3 is TGTGCCAGCAGTTGGGGGACTAGCGGGCGATCCTACAATGAGCAGTTCTTC. Its translation is CASSWGTSGRSYNEQFF.

This chain links TRBV28 with TRBJ2-3; TRBD1 matches 8 bases. V lost 3 bases and J lost 1; bases outside the gene matches: 3. This CDR3 spans 15 amino acids. The germline gives CDR1 MDHEN, CDR2 SYDVKM. The CDR3 DNA sequence: TGTGCCAGCAGTTTTCCGGACAGGGGCACAGATACGCAGTATTTT. Residues: CASSFPDRGTDTQYF.

V usage is TRBV27 and J usage is TRBJ1-4, with D possibly being TRBD1 (6 bases). Germline loops: CDR1 MNHEY, CDR2 SMNVEV (reference sequence). With 6 bases removed from V and 8 bases from J, the gap between germline ends came to 13 bases. CDR3 length equals 13 residues. CDR3 protein: CASSGQTGEKLFF. The CDR3 region has the DNA TGTGCCAGCAGCGGACAGACGGGGGAAAAACTGTTTTTT. The whole variable domain, filled in from reference TRBV27 and TRBJ1-4, reads EAQVTQNPRYLITVTGKKLTVTCSQNMNHEYMSWYRQDPGLGLRQIYYSMNVEVTDKGDVPEGYKVSRKEKRNFPLILESPSPNQTSLYFCASSGQTGEKLFFGSGTQLSVL.

This CDR3 reads CASSLGVGGEQYF. The CDR3 region has the DNA TGTGCCAGCAGCCTTGGCGTCGGGGGAGAGCAGTACTTC. J is TRBJ2-7 and V is TRBV7-6, with D possibly TRBD2 on 6 matching bases. V lost 5 bases and J 7 bases, leaving 15 bases between the germline ends. Germline CDR1 and CDR2: SGHVS and FNYEAQ. The CDR3 runs to 13 residues.

V usage is TRBV6-4 and J usage is TRBJ2-1; TRBD2 agrees at 10 bases. The germline V gene encodes CDR1 MRHNA and CDR2 SNTAGT. With 1 base clipped from V and 10 bases from J, the junction kept 10 bases outside the gene matches. This CDR3 has 16 amino acids. This chain's CDR3 is CASSDLWTSGLGEQFF. CDR3 DNA: TGTGCCAGCAGTGACTTGTGGACTAGCGGATTGGGGGAGCAGTTCTTC.

This chain connects TRBV11-2 to TRBJ1-1, with 10 bases lining up with TRBD1. Germline V gene data show CDR1 as SGHAT and CDR2 as FQNNGV. The V and J ends lost 3 bases and 4 bases, in that order; junction bases with no gene match: 5. The length of the CDR3 is 15 residues. The CDR3 DNA follows: TGTGCCAGCAGCTTCGGCGGGACAGGGGTCACTGAAGCTTTCTTT. Amino acid sequence: CASSFGGTGVTEAFF.

The V and J genes are TRBV2 and TRBJ2-5, with TRBD2 matching over 14 bases. V trimming: 6 bases; J trimming: 11 bases; junction bases outside the gene matches: 8. The CDR3 is 14 amino acids. Germline assignment: CDR1 SNHLY and CDR2 FYNNEI. The CDR3 here is CASRGLAGGLQQYF. In DNA, the CDR3 is TGTGCCAGCAGAGGACTAGCGGGAGGACTTCAGCAGTACTTC.

The chain is built from TRBV6-5 and TRBJ2-7; D might be TRBD1 (7 bases). The germline CDR1 and CDR2 sequences are MNHEY and SVGAGI. V lost 4 bases and J 6 bases, leaving 10 bases between the germline ends. The CDR3 loop spans 12 amino acids. The CDR3 DNA reads as TGTGCCAGCAGTTTCCAGGGGGGCGAGCAGTACTTC. It codes for CASSFQGGEQYF.

This clone was observed once. V is TRBV27 and J is TRBJ1-5; D is perhaps TRBD1 (6 bases). CDR3 length: 14 amino acids. V was shortened by 3 bases and J by 5 bases, with 11 bases between the two germline ends. In germline, CDR1 is MNHEY, CDR2 SMNVEV (reference sequence). CDR3 sequence reads: CASSLFQGYQPQHF. CDR3 coding DNA: TGTGCCAGCAGTTTGTTCCAGGGGTATCAGCCCCAGCATTTT.

The rearrangement joins TRBV5-1 to TRBJ1-5; TRBD1 matches at 10 bases. CDR3 length equals 15 residues. In germline, CDR1 is SGHRS, CDR2 YFSETQ. V was clipped by 4 bases and J by 4 bases; unmatched bases: 5. In DNA form, the CDR3 reads TGCGCCAGCAGCGTCGGGACAGGGGATAATCAGCCCCAGCATTTT. Encoded protein: CASSVGTGDNQPQHF.

V gene TRBV7-6 combines with J gene TRBJ2-5, with TRBD1 matching over 7 bases. The CDR3 loop spans 13 amino acids. Germline trimming cut 6 bases from V and 5 bases from J; bases unmatched to any gene: 6. Germline V gene sequence: CDR1 SGHVS, CDR2 FNYEAQ. CDR3 sequence: CASSYRGWETQYF. The CDR3 region has the DNA TGTGCCAGCAGTTACAGGGGTTGGGAGACCCAGTACTTC.

This sequence joins TRBV7-9 and TRBJ1-3; D possibly corresponds to TRBD1 (6 bases). The CDR3 sequence is 14 residues long. Per the germline V gene, CDR1 is SEHNR and CDR2 is FQNEAQ (reference sequence). V lost 5 bases and J lost 1, with 9 bases in between. This CDR3 is CASSPQGSGNTIYF. The DNA of the CDR3 is TGTGCCAGCAGCCCCCAGGGGTCTGGAAACACCATATATTTT.

This sequence joins TRBV6-4 and TRBJ1-1; possibly TRBD1 for D (5 bases). Trimming stripped 3 bases from V and 8 bases from J, with 16 bases between. This CDR3 has 14 amino acids. Germline CDR1 and CDR2: MRHNA and SNTAGT. The CDR3 region is CASSESAVGGEAFF. In DNA form, the CDR3 reads TGTGCCAGCAGTGAATCCGCCGTGGGGGGGGAAGCTTTCTTT.

The gene calls are TRBV15 and TRBJ1-2, with 10 bases aligning to TRBD1. Germline V gene lookup returns CDR1 LNHNV and CDR2 YYDKDF (reference sequence). The CDR3 runs to 15 residues. Germline trimming cut 1 base from V and 6 bases from J; bases unmatched to any gene: 5. The CDR3 DNA reads as TGTGCCACCAGCAGAGCCGGGACAGGGGATGATGGCTACACCTTC. This sequence encodes CATSRAGTGDDGYTF.

This sequence joins TRBV28 and TRBJ1-5, with D unresolved. V was clipped by 2 bases and J by 2 bases, with 7 bases between them. The length of the CDR3 is 14 residues. Germline V lookup: CDR1 MDHEN, CDR2 SYDVKM. CDR3 in amino acids: CASSLEMGNQPQHF. The DNA for the CDR3 is TGTGCCAGCAGTTTAGAGATGGGCAATCAGCCCCAGCATTTT. Combining the CDR3 with reference TRBV28 and TRBJ1-5 gives the whole variable domain DVKVTQSSRYLVKRTGEKVFLECVQDMDHENMFWYRQDPGLGLRLIYFSYDVKMKEKGDIPEGYSVSREKKERFSLILESASTNQTSMYLCASSLEMGNQPQHFGDGTRLSIL.

The chain employs TRBV28 and TRBJ2-4; 8 positions agree with TRBD2. The germline CDR1 and CDR2 sequences are MDHEN and SYDVKM. CDR3 length: 17 amino acids. V was pared by 8 bases and J by 0 bases, with 12 bases of the junction left unmatched. Here the CDR3 DNA reads TGTGCCAGCCGCCGTCGGCTAGCGGGCATAGCCAAAAACATTCAGTACTTC. Amino acid sequence: CASRRRLAGIAKNIQYF.

In this sample, this clone turned up a few times. The genes are TRBV6-1 and TRBJ2-7; D gene uncertain. CDR3 length equals 15 residues. The germline V gene encodes CDR1 MNHNS and CDR2 SASEGT. V was pared by 1 base and J by 0 bases, with 10 bases between. CDR3 region: CASSEVEFLSYEQYF. Written as DNA, the CDR3 is TGTGCCAGCAGTGAAGTGGAGTTCCTCTCCTACGAGCAGTACTTC.

This sequence joins TRBV19 and TRBJ2-3; D perhaps matches TRBD1 (6 bases). The germline gives CDR1 LNHDA, CDR2 SQIVND (reference sequence). The CDR3 loop spans 13 amino acids. V shed 1 base and J shed 5 bases, with 7 bases lying between them. CDR3 coding DNA: TGTGCCAGTAGTATAGGCAGGGGAGATACGCAGTATTTT. Protein sequence: CASSIGRGDTQYF.

The DNA for the CDR3 is TGCGCCAGCAGCCCCGGACTAGCAGTTGCCATCGGGGAGACCCAGTACTTC. This codes for CASSPGLAVAIGETQYF. The rearrangement uses TRBV5-1 and TRBJ2-5, with 8 bases aligning to TRBD2. The CDR3 consists of 17 residues. Trimming took 4 bases from V and 5 from J; bases not matched to a gene: 16. In germline, CDR1 is SGHRS, CDR2 YFSETQ. The full variable domain, with the rest looked up from reference TRBV5-1 and TRBJ2-5, is KAGVTQTPRYLIKTRGQQVTLSCSPISGHRSVSWYQQTPGQGLQFLFEYFSETQRNKGNFPGRFSGRQFSNSRSEMNVSTLELGDSALYLCASSPGLAVAIGETQYFGPGTRLLVL.

This clone was picked up a small number of times. The chain employs TRBV7-7 and TRBJ2-3, with 11 positions matching TRBD1. The germline V gene encodes CDR1 SSHAT and CDR2 FNYEAQ (reference sequence). V trimming: 1 base; J trimming: 6 bases; junction bases outside the gene matches: 3. This CDR3 is built from 15 residues. Written as DNA, the CDR3 is TGTGCCAGCAGCTTAGGGACAGGGGGCATTGATACGCAGTATTTT. This encodes CASSLGTGGIDTQYF.

The V and J genes are TRBV5-6 and TRBJ1-1; 7 bases are shared with TRBD1. There are 17 residues in the CDR3. V lost 1 base and J lost 8; bases outside the gene matches: 17. Germline CDR1 is SGHDT and CDR2 is YYEEEE. The DNA for the CDR3 is TGTGCCAGCAGCTTGCCGGACTTACAGGGGCCAATACTCGAAGCTTTCTTT. It is translated as CASSLPDLQGPILEAFF.